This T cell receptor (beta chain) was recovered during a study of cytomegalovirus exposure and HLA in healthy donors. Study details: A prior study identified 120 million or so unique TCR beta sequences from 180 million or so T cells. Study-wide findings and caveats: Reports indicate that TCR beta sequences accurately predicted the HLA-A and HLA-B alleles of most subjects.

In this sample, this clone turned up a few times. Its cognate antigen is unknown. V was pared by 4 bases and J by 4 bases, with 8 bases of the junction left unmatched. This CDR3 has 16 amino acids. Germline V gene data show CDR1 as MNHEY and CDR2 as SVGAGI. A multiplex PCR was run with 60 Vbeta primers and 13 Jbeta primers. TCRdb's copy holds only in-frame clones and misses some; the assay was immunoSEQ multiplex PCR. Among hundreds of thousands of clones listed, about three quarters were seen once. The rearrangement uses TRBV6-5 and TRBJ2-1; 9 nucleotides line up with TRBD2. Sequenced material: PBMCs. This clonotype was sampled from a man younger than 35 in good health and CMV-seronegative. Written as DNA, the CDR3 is TGTGCCAGCAGTTCCTGGACTAGCGCTCAATACAATGAGCAGTTCTTC. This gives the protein CASSSWTSAQYNEQFF.